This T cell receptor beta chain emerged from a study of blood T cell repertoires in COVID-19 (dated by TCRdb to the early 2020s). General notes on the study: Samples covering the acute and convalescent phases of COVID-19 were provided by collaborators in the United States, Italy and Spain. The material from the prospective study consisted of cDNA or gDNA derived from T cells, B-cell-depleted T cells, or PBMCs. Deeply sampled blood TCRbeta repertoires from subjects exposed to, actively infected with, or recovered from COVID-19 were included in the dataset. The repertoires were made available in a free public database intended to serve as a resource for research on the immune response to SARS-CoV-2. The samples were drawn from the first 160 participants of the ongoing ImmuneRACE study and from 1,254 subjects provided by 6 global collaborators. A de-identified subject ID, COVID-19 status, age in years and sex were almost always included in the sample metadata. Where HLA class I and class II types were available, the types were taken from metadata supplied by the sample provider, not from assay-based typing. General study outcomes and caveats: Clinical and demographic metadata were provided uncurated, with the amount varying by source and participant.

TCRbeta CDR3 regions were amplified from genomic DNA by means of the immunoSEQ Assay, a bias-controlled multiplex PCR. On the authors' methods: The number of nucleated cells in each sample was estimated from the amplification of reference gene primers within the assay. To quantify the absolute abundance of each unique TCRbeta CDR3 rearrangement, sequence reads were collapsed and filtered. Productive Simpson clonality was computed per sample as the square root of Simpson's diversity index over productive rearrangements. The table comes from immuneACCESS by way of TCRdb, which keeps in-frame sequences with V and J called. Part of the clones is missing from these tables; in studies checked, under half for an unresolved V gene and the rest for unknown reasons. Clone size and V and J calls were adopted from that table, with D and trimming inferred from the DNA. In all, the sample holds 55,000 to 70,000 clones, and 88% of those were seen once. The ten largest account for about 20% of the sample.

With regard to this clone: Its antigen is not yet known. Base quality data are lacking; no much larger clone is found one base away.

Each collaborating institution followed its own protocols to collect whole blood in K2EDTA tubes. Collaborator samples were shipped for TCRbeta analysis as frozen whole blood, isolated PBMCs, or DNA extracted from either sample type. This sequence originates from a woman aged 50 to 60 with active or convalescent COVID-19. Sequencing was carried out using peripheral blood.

The DNA is TGTGCCAGCAGCGCGAGGGGAGGGGCCAACAATGAGCAGTTCTTC. The translation is CASSARGGANNEQFF. The rearranged segments are TRBV9 and TRBJ2-1, with 7 central nucleotides matching TRBD2. After removal of 3 bases from V and 5 bases from J, the junction retains 8 bases not matched to a gene. The germline V gene specifies SGDLS as CDR1 and YYNGEE as CDR2. The CDR3 covers 15 residues, taking in both the cysteine and the phenylalanine. CDR3 DNA only is kept here, 45 bases in frame from base 1.